These 30 T cell receptor beta chains originate from one sample sequenced in a study of T cells in Graves' hyperthyroidism and ophthalmopathy. RNA transcripts gave rise to amplified TCR beta CDR3 regions. Primed by the HTBI set, a first-round RT-PCR was run on the TCR CDR3. MiXCR was run by TCRdb on the multiplex PCR reads, yielding one entry per CDR3 protein. The sample lists about 400,000 distinct CDR3 sequences, 15% occurring once. The sequenced sample was blood. The receptors were gathered from a woman aged 30 to 39 with Graves' hyperthyroidism.

This clonotype has a count of ten or more. The CDR3 spells CASSLGIGTEAFF. CDR3 nucleotide sequence: TGTGCCAGCAGCTTGGGCATTGGAACTGAAGCTTTCTTT. J is TRBJ1-1 and V is TRBV5-5; D not certain. This CDR3 is built from 13 residues. Germline CDR1 SGHKS, CDR2 YYEKEE (reference sequence). The germline V and J ends were trimmed by 0 bases and 5 bases, with 8 bases remaining between them.

The rearrangement links TRBV3-1 to TRBJ2-6; D is undetermined. Trimming removed 0 bases from V and 18 bases from J, with 12 bases in between. Germline V gives CDR1 LGHDT, CDR2 YNNKEL (reference sequence). The CDR3 runs to 12 residues. This chain's CDR3 is CASSQDLGDPTF. The CDR3 DNA sequence: TGTGCCAGCAGCCAAGATCTGGGTGACCCGACTTTC.

This clonotype has only a few counts. DNA of the CDR3: TGCGCCAGCAGCCCGACTGACCTGTCCGGGGAGCTGTTTTTT. This codes for CASSPTDLSGELFF. The gene calls are TRBV4-1 and TRBJ2-2; no firm D call. Trimming shortened V by 4 bases and J by 6 bases, and 12 bases separated the two germline ends. Per germline, CDR1 MGHRA and CDR2 YSYEKL. The CDR3 contains 14 residues.

This clonotype was picked up many times. This sequence joins TRBV5-8 and TRBJ2-7; D may be TRBD2 (6 bases). The germline gives CDR1 SGHTS, CDR2 YDEGEE. Between the trimmed V and J ends, which lost 4 bases and 2 bases, there was a span of 16 bases. The CDR3 is 15 amino acids. The CDR3 nucleotides are TGTGCCAGCAGCCCCAGACATGGAGGGGCCTACGAGCAGTACTTC. This translates into CASSPRHGGAYEQYF.

The genes are TRBV10-3 and TRBJ2-3; 14 nucleotides align to TRBD2. Germline CDR1 and CDR2: ENHRY and SYGVKD. There are 14 residues in the CDR3. Trimming cost V 8 bases and J 4 bases; bases outside gene matches: 2. CDR3 sequence: CAIGGLAGADTQYF. The CDR3, as DNA: TGTGCCATCGGGGGACTAGCGGGAGCAGATACGCAGTATTTT.

This clonotype was recorded many times. The rearrangement joins TRBV30 to TRBJ2-4, with 9 bases lining up with TRBD2. Germline V gene data show CDR1 as GTSNPN and CDR2 as SVGIG (reference sequence). V dropped 2 bases and J dropped 0; count of bases not matched to a gene: 11. CDR3 size: 18 residues. The DNA for the CDR3 is TGTGCCTGGAGTCAGTCAGGGCTAGCGGGACCAGCCAAAAACATTCAGTACTTC. Amino acid sequence: CAWSQSGLAGPAKNIQYF.

This clonotype was detected ten times or more. The chain employs TRBV11-2 and TRBJ2-7; D tentatively reads TRBD1 or TRBD2 (5 bases each). Germline assignment: CDR1 SGHAT and CDR2 FQNNGV. Trimming pared 3 bases from V and 5 bases from J, leaving 17 bases between. The CDR3 is made up of 15 amino acids. CDR3 protein: CASSLGMGVNHEQYF. Here the CDR3 DNA reads TGTGCCAGCAGCTTGGGGATGGGGGTCAATCACGAGCAGTACTTC.

The rearrangement uses TRBV18 and TRBJ2-3; D is possibly TRBD1 (5 bases). Germline V gene data show CDR1 as KGHSH and CDR2 as LQKENI. The CDR3 has 15 amino acids. Trimming shortened V by 3 bases and J by 4 bases, and 14 bases separated the two germline ends. The CDR3 region is CASSPRTRAADTQYF. In DNA, the CDR3 is TGTGCCAGCTCACCGAGGACAAGGGCCGCAGATACGCAGTATTTT.

This clonotype was counted between two and nine times. The chain carries TRBV12-3 or TRBV12-4 and TRBJ1-5; D not resolved. V dropped 4 bases and J dropped 3 bases, with 10 bases sitting between them. The CDR3 consists of 14 residues. In DNA, the CDR3 is TGTGCCAGCAGTTGGGCGGGGATCAATCAGCCCCAGCATTTT. Translating gives CASSWAGINQPQHF.

To note about this clonotype: With a much larger clone just one base away, this may be a read error. The chain combines TRBV12-3 or TRBV12-4 with TRBJ2-2, with D perhaps TRBD2 (6 bases). CDR3 length equals 14 residues. The CDR3 DNA reads as TGTGCCAGCAGTTTAGTGAACGCGGGCGGGGAGCCGTTTTTT. As protein: CASSLVNAGGEPFF.

Ten or more counts support this clonotype. This chain connects TRBV24-1 to TRBJ2-3, with 11 nucleotides matching TRBD2. Per germline, CDR1 KGHDR and CDR2 SFDVKD. V gave up 6 bases and J gave up 1 base; unmatched junction bases: 5. The CDR3 covers 16 residues. The CDR3 DNA sequence: TGTGCCACCAGTTCCATAGCGGGAGGGCGCACAGATACGCAGTATTTT. Its translation is CATSSIAGGRTDTQYF.

This clonotype was counted at least ten times. The rearrangement joins TRBV5-1 to TRBJ2-3, with D perhaps matching TRBD2 (6 bases). The germline V gene has CDR1 SGHRS and CDR2 YFSETQ. The CDR3 has 15 residues. V lost 2 bases to trimming and J lost 1 base, with 11 bases between them. CDR3 sequence (DNA): TGCGCCAGCAGCTTTCGGGCTAGCGGCACAGATACGCAGTATTTT. Its protein is CASSFRASGTDTQYF.

The chain is built from TRBV20-1 and TRBJ1-5; TRBD1 matches 7 bases. The germline V gene has CDR1 DFQATT and CDR2 SNEGSKA (reference sequence). The V segment lost 3 bases and the J segment 3 bases; nucleotides outside the gene matches: 8. The CDR3 is 15 amino acids. CDR3 sequence reads: CSASAQGGVNQPQHF. The CDR3 DNA follows: TGCAGTGCTAGCGCCCAGGGGGGGGTCAATCAGCCCCAGCATTTT.

In this sample, this clonotype turned up many times. The rearrangement uses TRBV7-9 and TRBJ1-6, with D possibly TRBD1 on 5 matching bases. The CDR3 is 13 amino acids. The V gene's germline CDR1 is SEHNR and CDR2 FQNEAQ (reference sequence). Trimming stripped 6 bases from V and 8 bases from J, with 11 bases between. The CDR3 DNA reads TGTGCCAGCAGGCAGGGTTTTGATTCACCCCTCCACTTT. Amino acid sequence: CASRQGFDSPLHF.

This clonotype was found a few times. The rearrangement joins TRBV28 to TRBJ1-2; D is unclear. The CDR3 runs 15 residues. Trimming shortened V by 3 bases and J by 1 base, and 12 bases separated the two germline ends. Germline CDR1 is MDHEN and CDR2 is SYDVKM. The CDR3 protein is CASSFPGLGNYGYTF. The CDR3 nucleotides are TGTGCCAGCAGTTTTCCGGGCCTCGGTAACTATGGCTACACCTTC.

CDR3: CASSFNGPQQGQFF. The CDR3, as DNA: TGTGCCAGCAGCTTCAACGGGCCTCAGCAGGGGCAGTTCTTC. The chain recombines TRBV5-6 with TRBJ2-1; D perhaps matches TRBD1 (5 bases). This CDR3 comprises 14 residues. The V gene lost 2 bases and the J gene lost 12 bases, with 18 bases spanning the gap. Germline lookup yields CDR1 SGHDT and CDR2 YYEEEE. The full variable domain, rest sourced from reference TRBV5-6 and TRBJ2-1, is DAGVTQSPTHLIKTRGQQVTLRCSPKSGHDTVSWYQQALGQGPQFIFQYYEEEERQRGNFPDRFSGHQFPNYSSELNVNALLLGDSALYLCASSFNGPQQGQFFGPGTRLTVL.

This clonotype has ten or more counts. This chain joins TRBV20-1 and TRBJ2-7; D may be TRBD2 (6 bases). This CDR3 comprises 15 residues. The germline V gene has CDR1 DFQATT and CDR2 SNEGSKA (reference sequence). V was pared by 6 bases and J by 4 bases, with 22 bases between. The CDR3 spells CSAIPRVGGRYEQYF. The CDR3, as DNA: TGCAGTGCCATCCCGAGAGTGGGAGGCCGATACGAGCAGTACTTC.

With regard to this clonotype: Its ends do not fully match the called genes, so a read error is possible. CDR3 protein: CSARDAVLAGVGEQLF. The CDR3 DNA follows: TGCAGTGCTAGAGATGCGGTTTTAGCGGGAGTAGGTGAGCAGCTCTTC. The chain has TRBV20-1 and TRBJ2-1; 9 bases are a match to TRBD2. Germline CDR1 is DFQATT and CDR2 is SNEGSKA (reference sequence). This CDR3 has 16 residues.

This chain joins TRBV27 and TRBJ2-1, with 10 bases identical to TRBD2. From germline, CDR1 is MNHEY and CDR2 SMNVEV (reference sequence). There are 16 residues in the CDR3. V lost 6 bases, J lost 4 bases, and 9 bases stayed unmatched. CDR3 DNA sequence: TGTGCCAGCAGCCGAGGTTTGACTAGCGGGTACAATGAGCAGTTCTTC. This translates into CASSRGLTSGYNEQFF.

The table lists this clonotype with many counts. The chain employs TRBV3-1 and TRBJ2-1, with D tentatively TRBD1 (5 bases). The germline CDR1 and CDR2 sequences are LGHDT and YNNKEL (reference sequence). Trimming left V 3 bases short and J 3 bases short, with 9 bases between. This CDR3 contains 14 residues. The chain's CDR3 is CASSHQGSYNEQFF. In DNA form, the CDR3 reads TGTGCCAGCAGCCACCAGGGAAGCTACAATGAGCAGTTCTTC.

This clonotype was counted ten times or more. The J gene is TRBJ2-7, the V gene TRBV7-2; tentative D call: TRBD2 (6 bases). V was cut by 6 bases and J by 5 bases, with 14 bases left in between. Germline CDR1 SGHTA, CDR2 FQGNSA. This CDR3 has 13 residues. This CDR3 reads CASRGGGRNEQYF. CDR3 sequence (DNA): TGTGCCAGCAGGGGGGGAGGTAGGAACGAGCAGTACTTC. The full variable domain, completed using reference TRBV7-2 and TRBJ2-7, is GAGVSQSPSNKVTEKGKDVELRCDPISGHTALYWYRQSLGQGLEFLIYFQGNSAPDKSGLPSDRFSAERTGGSVSTLTIQRTQQEDSAVYLCASRGGGRNEQYFGPGTRLTVT.

This clonotype appeared a few times. The rearrangement joins TRBV5-1 to TRBJ1-2, with a weak D call TRBD1 (5 bases). The germline CDR1 and CDR2 sequences are SGHRS and YFSETQ. V was shortened by 0 bases and J by 8 bases, with 14 bases between the two germline ends. This CDR3 region has 14 residues. CDR3 residues: CASSLGDLLWGYTF. CDR3 DNA sequence: TGCGCCAGCAGCTTGGGGGACCTACTATGGGGCTACACCTTC.

This clonotype was seen a handful of times. This chain connects TRBV5-6 to TRBJ2-3; D gene uncertain. The CDR3 loop spans 14 amino acids. V lost 1 base and J 2 bases, leaving 8 bases between the germline ends. Germline assignment: CDR1 SGHDT and CDR2 YYEEEE. The CDR3 bases are TGTGCCAGCAGCTTGTTTCTTATCACAGATACGCAGTATTTT. This gives the protein CASSLFLITDTQYF.

This clonotype was counted ten times or more. The rearrangement links TRBV7-2 to TRBJ2-7, with 8 nucleotides matching TRBD2. This CDR3 has 14 residues. Germline V gives CDR1 SGHTA, CDR2 FQGNSA. Unmatched junction bases numbered 7, after V lost 3 bases and J lost 6 bases. The CDR3 nucleotides are TGTGCCAGCAGCTTCGGAGCGGGGGCGACCGAGCAGTACTTC. This translates into CASSFGAGATEQYF.

This clonotype has a handful of counts. The chain employs TRBV20-1 and TRBJ2-1, with TRBD2 matching over 9 bases. The CDR3 has 16 amino acids. In germline, CDR1 is DFQATT, CDR2 SNEGSKA (reference sequence). Unmatched junction bases numbered 9, after V lost 2 bases and J lost 4 bases. Here the CDR3 reads CSARSVAGERYNEQFF. CDR3 nucleotides: TGCAGTGCTAGATCCGTAGCGGGAGAAAGGTACAATGAGCAGTTCTTC.

There are many counts of this clonotype. The V and J genes are TRBV7-9 and TRBJ2-5; possible D gene TRBD1, 5 bases. The CDR3 contains 13 residues. V lost 7 bases to trimming and J lost 1 base, with 10 bases between them. Germline V gene lookup returns CDR1 SEHNR and CDR2 FQNEAQ (reference sequence). CDR3 in amino acids: CASIGRGQETQYF. CDR3 DNA: TGTGCCAGCATCGGAAGGGGCCAAGAGACCCAGTACTTC.

This clonotype was counted ten times or more. The V gene is TRBV28, the J gene TRBJ1-2; perhaps TRBD1 as D (5 bases). The germline V gene has CDR1 MDHEN and CDR2 SYDVKM. Trimming removed 6 bases from V and 2 bases from J, with 16 bases in between. This CDR3 comprises 15 residues. The CDR3 loop reads CASSSQRRGNYGYTF. CDR3 DNA: TGTGCCAGCAGCTCCCAGCGGCGGGGGAACTATGGCTACACCTTC.

The sample holds a few counts of this clonotype. The genes are TRBV5-8 and TRBJ2-1, with D tentatively TRBD1 or TRBD2 (5 bases each). The CDR3 sequence is 14 residues long. Deletions cut 0 bases from V and 6 bases from J, with 10 bases between. Germline CDR1 and CDR2: SGHTS and YDEGEE. The CDR3 here is CASSLGGWGNEQFF. The CDR3 bases are TGTGCCAGCAGCTTGGGGGGGTGGGGCAATGAGCAGTTCTTC.

This clonotype was seen repeatedly, ten times or more. The V and J genes are TRBV11-2 and TRBJ2-7, with 9 bases matching TRBD1. The CDR3 has 16 residues. Germline V CDR1 and CDR2: SGHAT, FQNNGV. V was pared by 1 base and J by 3 bases, with 7 bases of the junction left unmatched. CDR3 region: CASSLGTGDGGYEQYF. CDR3 DNA sequence: TGTGCCAGCAGCTTAGGGACAGGGGATGGTGGCTACGAGCAGTACTTC.

This clonotype appeared many times. The genes are TRBV20-1 and TRBJ2-2, with a weak D call TRBD2 (6 bases). V was trimmed by 3 bases and J by 0 bases, leaving 11 bases between them. The CDR3 contains 15 residues. Germline assignment: CDR1 DFQATT and CDR2 SNEGSKA (reference sequence). The CDR3 region is CSARADYANTGELFF. CDR3 sequence (DNA): TGCAGTGCTAGGGCGGACTACGCGAACACCGGGGAGCTGTTTTTT.